Presented here are 9 T cell receptor beta chains from one specimen sequenced in a study of regulatory T cells in long-lasting Graves disease. Time point: persistent/refractory GD, antithyroid drugs over 5 years with positive TRAb. PBMC RNA was the source of the TCR library. Arm-PCR of CDR3 regions and iRepertoire HTBI primers were used to build TCR beta libraries. TCRdb analysed the multiplex PCR reads with MiXCR anew, one entry per CDR3 protein. The sample records 500,000 to 800,000 distinct CDR3 sequences, around 30% being singletons. Sample: peripheral blood mononuclear cells (PBMCs), taken when the disease was refractory, from a patient treated with antithyroid drugs. These receptors came from a female donor with Graves disease.

This clonotype has just a few counts. The chain employs TRBV28 and TRBJ1-3, with D hard to call. Trimming shortened V by 2 bases and J by 0 bases, and 11 bases separated the two germline ends. From germline, CDR1 is MDHEN and CDR2 SYDVKM. This CDR3 comprises 16 residues. The CDR3 sequence: CASSLTVPSSGNTIYF. The DNA for the CDR3 is TGTGCCAGCAGTTTAACGGTCCCGAGCTCTGGAAACACCATATATTTT.

This clonotype was seen at least ten times. The CDR3: CASSLEGATAFF. The DNA of the CDR3 is TGTGCCAGCAGTTTAGAGGGGGCGACGGCTTTCTTT. The chain links TRBV28 to TRBJ1-1; TRBD1 aligns across 7 bases. Looked up from germline, CDR1 is MDHEN and CDR2 is SYDVKM. This CDR3 has 12 amino acids. Germline trimming cut 2 bases from V and 11 bases from J; bases unmatched to any gene: 5. The full variable domain, in which reference TRBV28 and TRBJ1-1 provide the parts outside the CDR3, is DVKVTQSSRYLVKRTGEKVFLECVQDMDHENMFWYRQDPGLGLRLIYFSYDVKMKEKGDIPEGYSVSREKKERFSLILESASTNQTSMYLCASSLEGATAFFGQGTRLTVV.

Points on this clonotype: This may be a read error, as it is one base from a much larger clone. The chain joins TRBV6-2 or TRBV6-3 to TRBJ1-5; D is ambiguous. The CDR3 totals 14 residues. The germline V gene encodes CDR1 MNHEY and CDR2 SVGEGT. The CDR3 is CASSLSHGNQPKHF. CDR3 sequence (DNA): TGTGCCAGCAGCCTGTCCCATGGCAATCAGCCCAAGCATTTT.

This clonotype occurred a few times. V usage is TRBV6-1 and J usage is TRBJ2-2; D may be TRBD1 (6 bases). Germline V CDR1 and CDR2: MNHNS, SASEGT. V was trimmed by 6 bases and J by 0 bases, leaving 11 bases between them. This CDR3 is built from 15 residues. Here the CDR3 reads CASRLDRPNTGELFF. The CDR3 coding sequence is TGTGCCAGCAGACTGGACAGACCGAACACCGGGGAGCTGTTTTTT.

This clonotype was seen many times. The rearrangement uses TRBV2 and TRBJ2-6, with D hard to call. Germline V gene lookup returns CDR1 SNHLY and CDR2 FYNNEI. CDR3 length: 14 residues. Trimming cost V 7 bases and J 1 base, with 8 bases left between them. CDR3: CASTIRSGANVLTF. As DNA, the CDR3 is TGTGCCAGCACCATAAGATCTGGGGCCAACGTCCTGACTTTC. The variable domain in full, completed from reference TRBV2 and TRBJ2-6, reads EPEVTQTPSHQVTQMGQEVILRCVPISNHLYFYWYRQILGQKVEFLVSFYNNEISEKSEIFDDQFSVERPDGSNFTLKIRSTKLEDSAMYFCASTIRSGANVLTFGAGSRLTVL.

The chain links TRBV11-2 to TRBJ2-1; 13 bases are shared with TRBD2. The CDR3 contains 17 residues. Trimming took 5 bases from V and 2 from J; bases not matched to a gene: 6. Germline CDR1 SGHAT, CDR2 FQNNGV. The CDR3 nucleotides read TGTGCCAGCAGCCCAAGACTAGCGGGAGGCGCCTACAATGAGCAGTTCTTC. Residues: CASSPRLAGGAYNEQFF.

This clonotype was counted once. This chain connects TRBV30 to TRBJ1-5; D unresolved. Trimming left V 0 bases short and J 6 bases short, with 12 bases between. CDR3 length: 14 residues. Germline V CDR1 and CDR2: GTSNPN, SVGIG (reference sequence). Here the CDR3 DNA reads TGTGCCTGGAGTGTGGGCCGTTTGGGTCAGCCCCAGCATTTT. Encoded protein: CAWSVGRLGQPQHF.

This clonotype was observed a handful of times. V gene TRBV6-1 combines with J gene TRBJ2-2; D is uncertain. CDR3 length: 16 residues. The germline V and J ends were trimmed by 5 bases and 3 bases, with 16 bases remaining between them. Per germline, CDR1 MNHNS and CDR2 SASEGT. In nucleotides, the CDR3 is TGTGCCAGCAGTCCGGAACGGGCCCGTTACACCGGGGAGCTGTTTTTT. Protein: CASSPERARYTGELFF.

V usage is TRBV19 and J usage is TRBJ1-5, with D unresolved. Germline CDR1 and CDR2: LNHDA and SQIVND (reference sequence). The CDR3 sequence is 12 residues long. V lost 2 bases and J lost 7, with 6 bases in between. CDR3 nucleotide sequence: TGTGCCAGTAGTATACTCGGCCAGCCCCAGCATTTT. Protein sequence: CASSILGQPQHF.